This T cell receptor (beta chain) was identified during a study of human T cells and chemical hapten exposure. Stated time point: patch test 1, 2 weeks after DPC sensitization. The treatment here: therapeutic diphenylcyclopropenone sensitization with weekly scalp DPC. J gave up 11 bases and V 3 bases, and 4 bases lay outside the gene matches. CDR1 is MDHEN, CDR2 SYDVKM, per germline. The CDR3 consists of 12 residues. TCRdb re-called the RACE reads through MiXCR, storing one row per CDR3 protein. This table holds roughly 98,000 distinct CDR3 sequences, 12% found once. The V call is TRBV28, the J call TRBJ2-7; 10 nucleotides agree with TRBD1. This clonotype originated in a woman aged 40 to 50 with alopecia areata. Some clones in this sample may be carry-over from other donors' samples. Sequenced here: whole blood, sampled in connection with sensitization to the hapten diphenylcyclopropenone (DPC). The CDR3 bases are TGTGCCAGCAGTTTCGGGACAGGGGAGGAGTACTTC. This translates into CASSFGTGEEYF.